This T cell receptor (beta chain) originates from a study of blood T cell repertoires in COVID-19. Seattle patients were enrolled during active infection and followed longitudinally. CDR3 length: 14 residues. Germline CDR1 KGHDR, CDR2 SFDVKD. The V end was cut by 8 bases, the J end by 2 bases, with 13 bases between. The assay was immunoSEQ multiplex PCR, and TCRdb's table has in-frame clones only and misses some. The sample consists of approximately 500,000 clones, nearly 90% of them appearing once. The specimen sequenced was peripheral blood. J is TRBJ2-3 and V is TRBV24-1; TRBD2 is a possible D gene (5 bases). This clonotype was sampled from a man aged 18-30 years with COVID-19, enrolled during active disease. As DNA, the CDR3 is TGTGCCACCACCCGTGGGGAGAACACAGATACGCAGTATTTT. This encodes CATTRGENTDTQYF.